This entry lists 9 T cell receptor beta chains sequenced from one sample in a study of regulatory T cells in long-lasting Graves disease. CDR3 regions were amplified by Arm-PCR using iRepertoire HTBI primers to build TCR beta libraries. One entry per CDR3 protein results from TCRdb running MiXCR on the multiplex PCR reads. The data hold 350,000 to 550,000 distinct CDR3 sequences, with 15% observed a single time. Regarding time point: newly diagnosed GD, antithyroid drugs for less than 3 months. RNA isolated from PBMCs was used to make the TCR library. The same specimen was also included in a second study, on T cells in Graves' hyperthyroidism and ophthalmopathy.

Sample: peripheral blood mononuclear cells (PBMCs), taken at new diagnosis, from a patient treated with antithyroid drugs. The receptors were gathered from a woman younger than 45 with Graves disease.

This clonotype was counted between two and nine times. This probably arose from a read error, given a far larger clone one base away. The chain links TRBV7-9 to TRBJ2-1; D remains ambiguous. The CDR3 has 12 residues. From germline, CDR1 is SEHNR and CDR2 FQNEAQ (reference sequence). The DNA of the CDR3 is TGTGCCAGCAGCTTGGAAGGAAATGAGCAGCTCTTC. Amino acid sequence: CASSLEGNEQLF.

The chain links TRBV28 to TRBJ2-3, with 10 bases fitting TRBD2. The length of the CDR3 is 16 residues. CDR1 and CDR2 (germline): MDHEN, SYDVKM. With 6 bases clipped from V and 4 bases from J, the junction kept 10 bases outside the gene matches. In DNA form, the CDR3 reads TGTGCCAGCAGCCCCAGGCTAGCGGGAGTCTCAGATACGCAGTATTTT. It encodes CASSPRLAGVSDTQYF.

This clonotype has a handful of counts. The chain employs TRBV2 and TRBJ1-4; 9 bases are shared with TRBD1. V lost 9 bases, J lost 7 bases, and 3 bases stayed unmatched. The CDR3 length is 12 residues. Germline CDR1 is SNHLY and CDR2 is FYNNEI. CDR3 amino acids: CASTGGGEKLFF. The CDR3 nucleotides read TGTGCCAGTACAGGGGGCGGTGAAAAACTGTTTTTT. Variable domain in full (rest from reference TRBV2 and TRBJ1-4): EPEVTQTPSHQVTQMGQEVILRCVPISNHLYFYWYRQILGQKVEFLVSFYNNEISEKSEIFDDQFSVERPDGSNFTLKIRSTKLEDSAMYFCASTGGGEKLFFGSGTQLSVL.

This chain uses TRBV5-1 with TRBJ2-2; possible D gene TRBD1, 6 bases. This CDR3 has 16 amino acids. Trimming took 4 bases from V and 5 from J, leaving 18 bases between them. Germline V gene sequence: CDR1 SGHRS, CDR2 YFSETQ. As DNA, the CDR3 is TGCGCCAGCAGCCCCCAGCCAACAGGGTCGACCGGGGAGCTGTTTTTT. It translates to CASSPQPTGSTGELFF.

The chain has TRBV19 and TRBJ2-7; 13 positions agree with TRBD2. Germline loops: CDR1 LNHDA, CDR2 SQIVND (reference sequence). Unmatched junction bases numbered 6, after V lost 3 bases and J lost 4 bases. The CDR3 spans 16 residues. The DNA of the CDR3 is TGTGCCAGTAGTATCCCCGGGACTAGCGGGATATACGAGCAGTACTTC. Translating it yields CASSIPGTSGIYEQYF.

J is TRBJ1-6 and V is TRBV30; D gene ambiguous. CDR1 is GTSNPN, CDR2 SVGIG, per germline (reference sequence). Trimming cost V 0 bases and J 5 bases, with 11 bases left between them. This CDR3 is 15 amino acids long. Here the CDR3 DNA reads TGTGCCTGGAGTGTTAGGGCAGGCCATAATTCACCCCTCCACTTT. Protein product: CAWSVRAGHNSPLHF.

The chain couples TRBV7-2 to TRBJ2-5; 10 positions agree with TRBD2. Per germline, CDR1 SGHTA and CDR2 FQGNSA. The CDR3 runs 14 residues. V trimming: 6 bases; J trimming: 5 bases; junction bases outside the gene matches: 6. In DNA, the CDR3 is TGTGCCAGCAGTCAGCGGGAGGGCCGTGAGACCCAGTACTTC. Amino acid sequence: CASSQREGRETQYF.

This clonotype turned up a few times. The chain couples TRBV4-1 to TRBJ1-2; D ambiguous. Trimming cost V 1 base and J 3 bases, with 6 bases left between them. Germline CDR1 reads MGHRA; CDR2 reads YSYEKL. The CDR3 has 13 residues. The chain's CDR3 is CASSQVRDYGYTF. The CDR3 bases are TGCGCCAGCAGCCAAGTCCGGGACTATGGCTACACCTTC.

This clonotype has at least ten counts. In nucleotides, the CDR3 is TGTGCCAGCATCGCCACCGGGCCGCCCTACGAGCAGTACTTC. Translating gives CASIATGPPYEQYF. The chain recombines TRBV6-1 with TRBJ2-7; no clear D. This CDR3 has 14 residues. Between the trimmed V and J ends, which lost 7 bases and 2 bases, there was a span of 15 bases. Per the germline V gene, CDR1 is MNHNS and CDR2 is SASEGT.